This T cell receptor beta chain was identified during a study of shared clonotypes between healthy human individuals. A remark on this clone: No antigen is known for it.

Findings and limits, study-wide: Generation probability values for non-shared clonotypes were lower than those for clonotypes shared by all four donors. Sample collection involved blood only; tissue repertoires are likely different.

Looked up from germline, CDR1 is LGHNA and CDR2 is YSLEER. V was pared by 2 bases and J by 8 bases, with 13 bases between. The CDR3 spans 14 residues. TCRdb's copy holds only in-frame clones and misses some; the assay was immunoSEQ multiplex PCR. The sample records about 1,900,000 clones, about 95% being singletons. Naivety among CD8 cells was defined by CD45RO negativity and positive CCR7 selection, thereby excluding terminally differentiated effector memory CD45RA+ cells. The sequenced sample consisted of naive CD8+ T cells sorted from blood. This sequence originates from a man between 18 and 35 years old in good health. V and J are TRBV4-3 and TRBJ1-5; a possible D gene is TRBD1 (6 bases). CDR3 coding DNA: TGCGCCAGCAGCCAACTCGAAGGGGGGGAGCCCCAGCATTTT. Its protein product is CASSQLEGGEPQHF.